Listed below are T cell receptor beta chains from one sample, sequenced in a study of early stage breast cancer tumors. Profiling relied on immunoSEQ multiplex PCR, and the TCRdb table lists in-frame clones only, not all of them. The table lists approximately 39,000 clones, over 70% of them singletons. Sequenced input: blood. Every receptor here comes from a person in their sixties or seventies with breast cancer. Both conserved end residues are part of each CDR3. A D gene is named only where the DNA matches it firmly. Size is omitted from some rows. Given values are once, few, many or a class for expanded clones.

NA | TRBD1 | TRBJ2-7 | TRBV29-1 | CSVVAGQVESLSYEQYF | TGCAGCGTTGTCGCGGGACAGGTTGAATCTCTCTCCTACGAGCAGTACTTC
few | TRBD1 | TRBJ2-1 | TRBV20-1 | CSANEWTGEFF | TGCAGTGCTAACGAATGGACAGGGGAGTTCTTC
NA | NA | TRBJ1-2 | TRBV27 | CASSFRRQEHSNYGYTF | TGTGCCAGCAGTTTTAGGCGGCAGGAGCACTCTAACTATGGCTACACCTTC
NA | TRBD1 | TRBJ2-3 | TRBV7-9 | CASSLGQITDTQYF | TGTGCCAGCAGCTTGGGACAGATCACAGATACGCAGTATTTT
once | NA | TRBJ1-5 | TRBV12-5 | CASGFPPRDSNQPQHF | TGTGCTAGTGGTTTCCCCCCCAGGGATAGCAATCAGCCCCAGCATTTT
NA | NA | TRBJ2-5 | TRBV5-1 | CASSLMGTLEETQYF | TGCGCCAGCAGCTTGATGGGAACATTAGAAGAGACCCAGTACTTC
NA | NA | TRBJ1-2 | TRBV28 | CASTNPPGLNYGYTF | TGTGCCAGCACTAACCCCCCCGGACTAAACTATGGCTACACCTTC
NA | NA | TRBJ1-2 | TRBV30 | CAWTGGGGYGYTF | TGTGCCTGGACGGGGGGTGGGGGCTATGGCTACACCTTC
NA | NA | TRBJ1-4 | TRBV6-1 | CASRTDEKLFF | TGTGCCAGCAGGACGGACGAAAAACTGTTTTTT
once | NA | TRBJ2-3 | TRBV6-5 | CASSDTGLSQYF | TGTGCCAGCAGCGACACAGGGTTATCACAGTATTTT
NA | NA | TRBJ1-2 | TRBV11-2 | CASSFGIKALGYGYTF | TGTGCCAGCAGCTTTGGGATTAAGGCGTTAGGCTATGGCTACACCTTC
NA | TRBD1 | TRBJ1-2 | TRBV6-4 | CASSDTTTGLYGYTF | TGTGCCAGCAGTGACACAACGACAGGGCTCTATGGCTACACCTTC
NA | NA | TRBJ1-3 | TRBV7-9 | CASSLRLLGATGNTIYF | TGTGCCAGCAGCTTACGACTGTTGGGGGCCACTGGAAACACCATATATTTT
NA | NA | TRBJ2-7 | TRBV4-1 | CASSQVDTGRGEQYF | TGCGCCAGCAGCCAAGTTGATACAGGGAGAGGCGAGCAGTACTTC
NA | TRBD2 | TRBJ2-5 | TRBV7-9 | CASSLGLAKETQYF | TGTGCCAGCAGCTTGGGACTAGCTAAGGAGACCCAGTACTTC
once | TRBD1 | TRBJ1-2 | TRBV27 | CASSLKGAYGYTF | TGTGCCAGCAGTTTAAAGGGGGCCTATGGCTACACCTTC
NA | NA | TRBJ2-7 | TRBV6-1 | CASSERASYEQYF | TGTGCCAGCAGTGAAAGGGCCTCCTACGAGCAGTACTTC
medium-sized | TRBD1 | TRBJ2-7 | TRBV28 | CASRLPGQDEQYF | TGTGCCAGCAGGCTCCCGGGACAGGACGAGCAGTACTTC
few | NA | TRBJ1-1 | TRBV7-6 | CASSSTGNTEAFF | TGTGCCAGCAGCTCTACAGGGAACACTGAAGCTTTCTTT
NA | TRBD1 | TRBJ2-7 | TRBV5-1 | CASSTGQGGYEQYF | TGCGCCAGCAGCACTGGACAGGGTGGCTACGAGCAGTACTTC
NA | TRBD2 | TRBJ2-7 | TRBV6-5 | CASTLAGPPDEQYF | TGTGCCAGCACGTTAGCGGGACCGCCCGACGAGCAGTACTTC
NA | TRBD1 | TRBJ2-7 | TRBV2 | CASRDSIRGQGMSYEQYF | TGTGCCAGCCGGGACAGTATTCGCGGACAGGGGATGTCCTACGAGCAGTACTTC
NA | NA | TRBJ1-3 | TRBV19 | CASSSLLGLSGNTIYF | TGTGCCAGTAGTTCCCTCCTGGGGCTATCTGGAAACACCATATATTTT
NA | TRBD1 | TRBJ2-3 | TRBV5-1 | CASSFGQGVRDTQYF | TGCGCCAGCAGCTTCGGCCAGGGGGTTCGAGATACGCAGTATTTT
NA | NA | TRBJ1-2 | TRBV6-5 | CASSGSYSYGYTF | TGTGCCAGCAGTGGCTCGTATTCCTATGGCTACACCTTC
NA | TRBD1 | TRBJ1-2 | TRBV12-5 | CASGLTGQGHSYGYTF | TGTGCTAGTGGTTTGACCGGACAGGGTCATAGCTATGGCTACACCTTC
NA | NA | TRBJ2-4 | TRBV5-4 | CASSPTAAKNIQYF | TGTGCCAGCAGCCCCACAGCAGCCAAAAACATTCAGTACTTC